These T cell receptor beta chains were read from a single sample in a study of PD-1 blockade in mismatch repair-deficient tumors. Sequencing was performed with immunoSEQ multiplex PCR; in TCRdb, only in-frame clones are kept and a portion is missing. The profile shows 100,000 or so clones, 65% to 85% of them singletons. Here the sequenced sample was peripheral blood, taken approximately 35 weeks after starting pembrolizumab. Receptors were obtained from an adult with mismatch repair-deficient cancer. The conserved cysteine and the conserved F or W are not part of the CDR3 here. Each record gives: J gene, V gene, CDR3 protein.

>TRBJ2-2|TRBV27
ASSPFVVEGIVTGELF
>TRBJ2-5|TRBV11-2
ASSPGTGRGTQY
>TRBJ1-5|TRBV2
ASSEGPGTEIQH
>TRBJ2-3|TRBV7-8
ASSFVSDTQY
>TRBJ1-1|TRBV13
ARCSMNTEAF
>TRBJ2-5|TRBV13
ASSSGLAGGVETQY
>TRBJ1-2|TRBV11-3
ASSPSTALNYGYT
>TRBJ2-7|TRBV6-5
ASSSNPLYEQY
>TRBJ1-1|TRBV5-1
ASSSDRVDTEAF
>TRBJ1-5|TRBV7-2
ASSFDSSNQPQH
>TRBJ1-4|TRBV5-1
ASSLSGVLF
>TRBJ2-3|TRBV21-1
ASSKYPLREVPNDHTDTQY
>TRBJ2-7|TRBV6-1
ASSVTLPLAGAGEQY
>TRBJ2-4|TRBV7-6
ASTRGDIQY
>TRBJ2-3|TRBV7-9
ASSLNTPSGGTDTQY
>TRBJ2-1|TRBV7-2
ASSLAGVGNEQF
>TRBJ2-1|TRBV7-2
ASSPSGTSGMYEQF
>TRBJ1-5|TRBV19
ASLGGQGAGGSSNQPQH
>TRBJ2-3|TRBV7-7
ASSLGGVGTDTQY
>TRBJ1-2|TRBV5-1
ASSPQPGTGIDSYGYT
>TRBJ1-3|TRBV9
ASSSRDIGNTIY